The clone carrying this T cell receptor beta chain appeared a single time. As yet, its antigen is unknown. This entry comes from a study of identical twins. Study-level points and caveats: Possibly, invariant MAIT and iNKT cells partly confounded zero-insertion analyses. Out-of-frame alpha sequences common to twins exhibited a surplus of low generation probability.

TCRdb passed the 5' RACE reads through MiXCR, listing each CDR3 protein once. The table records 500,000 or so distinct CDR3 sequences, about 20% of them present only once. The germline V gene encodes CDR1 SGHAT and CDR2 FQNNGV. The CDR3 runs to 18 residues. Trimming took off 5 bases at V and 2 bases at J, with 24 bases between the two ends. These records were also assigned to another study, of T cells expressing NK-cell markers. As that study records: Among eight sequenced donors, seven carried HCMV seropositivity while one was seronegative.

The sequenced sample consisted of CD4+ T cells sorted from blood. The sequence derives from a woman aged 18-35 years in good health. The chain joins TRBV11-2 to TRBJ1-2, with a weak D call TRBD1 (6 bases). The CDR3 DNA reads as TGTGCCAGCAGCCCCACCCGAGGACAGAAATTTTCGAACTATGGCTACACCTTC. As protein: CASSPTRGQKFSNYGYTF.